These T cell receptor beta chains were read from a single sample in a study of technical replicates of blood from a few donors. Clones were sequenced by immunoSEQ multiplex PCR, and TCRdb holds only the in-frame ones, with some missing. This table holds about 76,000 clones, 65% to 90% found once. Sequencing was done on a sample of PBMCs. The receptors derive from a human donor in good health. Some clones in this sample may be carry-over from other donors' samples. Both conserved end residues are part of each CDR3. Fields, in order: D gene, V gene, J gene, CDR3 DNA, CDR3 protein. The D gene is left open where the match is weak.

TRBD2,TRBV4-1,TRBJ2-3,TGCGCCAGCTCCGGACAGCGGGGGGTCACAGATACGCAGTATTTT,CASSGQRGVTDTQYF
.,TRBV4-3,TRBJ1-6,TGCGCCAGCAGCCAAGCAGGGATCGGGTCACCCCTCCACTTT,CASSQAGIGSPLHF
.,TRBV7-3,TRBJ2-5,TGTGCCAGCAGTCTAGGGCGGGCCCAAGAGACCCAGTACTTC,CASSLGRAQETQYF
.,TRBV10-3,TRBJ1-5,TGTGCCATCAGTGAGGAGGAAAATCAGCCCCAGCATTTT,CAISEEENQPQHF
TRBD1,TRBV12-5,TRBJ2-7,TGTGCTAGTGGCCTTGGACAGGGGGTCAACGAGCAGTACTTC,CASGLGQGVNEQYF
TRBD2,TRBV4-1,TRBJ2-2,TGCGCCAGCAGCCTCCCCACGGGAGGGAACACCGGGGAGCTGTTTTTT,CASSLPTGGNTGELFF
.,TRBV7-3,TRBJ2-1,TGTGCCAGCAGTCAAACTACCTACAATGAGCAGTTCTTC,CASSQTTYNEQFF
.,TRBV10-3,TRBJ1-1,TGTGCCATCAGTGATTACGGGACACTGAACACTGAAGCTTTCTTT,CAISDYGTLNTEAFF
.,TRBV28,TRBJ1-5,TGTGCCAGCAGTCCAGCGTTTTATAGCAATCAGCCCCAGCATTTT,CASSPAFYSNQPQHF
TRBD1,TRBV6-6,TRBJ1-2,TGTGCCAGCAGTAGCGAAGGGACAGGGGGGGGCTACACCTTC,CASSSEGTGGGYTF
TRBD2,TRBV19,TRBJ2-7,TGTGCCAGTAGCCGACGGGGGGTTGCCTACGAGCAGTACTTC,CASSRRGVAYEQYF
TRBD2,TRBV5-1,TRBJ2-2,TGCGCCAGCAGCTCGGGACTAGCGGGGGGGCCCGTGAGGACCGGGGAGCTGTTTTTT,CASSSGLAGGPVRTGELFF
TRBD2,TRBV5-1,TRBJ2-7,TGCGCCAGCAGCTTAAGGACTAGTTTCGACGAGCAGTACTTC,CASSLRTSFDEQYF
TRBD1,TRBV6-1,TRBJ2-3,TGTGCCAGCAGTACTCGGGACAGAGATACGCAGTATTTT,CASSTRDRDTQYF
.,TRBV5-4,TRBJ2-5,TGTGCCAGCAGCAAGTTAGCGGAAGAGACCCAGTACTTC,CASSKLAEETQYF
.,TRBV7-6,TRBJ2-7,TGTGCCAGCAGCTCAAATCCACAAGAAACCTACGAGCAGTACTTC,CASSSNPQETYEQYF
TRBD1,TRBV27,TRBJ2-7,TGTGCCACCAAGCAGGGGGTGGAGCAGTACTTC,CATKQGVEQYF
TRBD1,TRBV19,TRBJ2-7,TGTGCCAGTAGTATGGGGACAGTCCCCTACGAGCAGTACTTC,CASSMGTVPYEQYF
TRBD1,TRBV6-1,TRBJ2-7,TGTGCCAGTGAGGACAGGAATACCTACGAGCAGTACTTC,CASEDRNTYEQYF
.,TRBV10-3,TRBJ1-6,TGTGCCATCAGACAGGGTGAATTCGAGTCTTCACCCCTCCACTTT,CAIRQGEFESSPLHF
.,TRBV5-1,TRBJ2-7,TGCGCCAGCAGCTTACGGACAGCTTCAGGCGACGAGCAGTACTTC,CASSLRTASGDEQYF
TRBD1,TRBV29-1,TRBJ1-1,TGCAGCGTACGACAGGGGCGCCCTGAAGCTTTCTTT,CSVRQGRPEAFF